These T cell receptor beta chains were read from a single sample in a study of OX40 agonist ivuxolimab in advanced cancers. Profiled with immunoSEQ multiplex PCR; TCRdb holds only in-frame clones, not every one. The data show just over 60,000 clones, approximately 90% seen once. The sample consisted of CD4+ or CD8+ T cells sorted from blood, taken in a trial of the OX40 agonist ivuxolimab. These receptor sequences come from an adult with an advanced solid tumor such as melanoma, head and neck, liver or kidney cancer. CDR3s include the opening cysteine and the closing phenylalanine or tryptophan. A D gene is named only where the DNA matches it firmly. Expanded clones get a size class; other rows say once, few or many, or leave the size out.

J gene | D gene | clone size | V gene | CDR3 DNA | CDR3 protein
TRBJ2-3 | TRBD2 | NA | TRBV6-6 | TGTGCCAGCAGTTCACTAGCGGGAGCGAAAAATACGCAGTATTTT | CASSSLAGAKNTQYF
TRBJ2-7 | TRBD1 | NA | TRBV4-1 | TGCGCCAGCAGCCAATTCGACAGGGGGGGTTACGAGCAGTACTTC | CASSQFDRGGYEQYF
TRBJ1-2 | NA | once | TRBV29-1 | TGCAGCGTTGAAGATGGGACGGACTACTATGGCTACACCTTC | CSVEDGTDYYGYTF
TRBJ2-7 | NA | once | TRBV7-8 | TGTGCCAGCAGCTCAACCTACGAGCAGTACTTC | CASSSTYEQYF
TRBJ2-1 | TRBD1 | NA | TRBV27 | TGTGCCAGCAGTTTATCCGCAGGGGGATTATATGAGCAGTTCTTC | CASSLSAGGLYEQFF
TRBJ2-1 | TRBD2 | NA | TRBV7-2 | TGTGCCAGCAGCTTAGATGGACTAGCTATAAAAGGGGATGAGCAGTTCTTC | CASSLDGLAIKGDEQFF
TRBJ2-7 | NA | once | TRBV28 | TGTGCCAGCAGTTTAGGGGTCGCGCGGGGGCCCTACGAGCAGTACTTC | CASSLGVARGPYEQYF
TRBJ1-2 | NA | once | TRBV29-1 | TGCAGCGCGACTGAAGCTTCGGGGGAGACTAACTATGGCTACACCTTC | CSATEASGETNYGYTF
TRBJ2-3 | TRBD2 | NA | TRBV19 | TGTGCCAGTAGTACCTTACCGGGACTAGCGTTTCCAGATACGCAGTATTTT | CASSTLPGLAFPDTQYF
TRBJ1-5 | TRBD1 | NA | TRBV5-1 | TGCGCCAGCAGCCTTACAGGGGAAATAAGCAATCAGCCCCAGCATTTT | CASSLTGEISNQPQHF
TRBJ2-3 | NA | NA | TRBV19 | TGTGCCAGTAGTTACGGGCCGGGCTTGCAATCCACAGATACGCAGTATTTT | CASSYGPGLQSTDTQYF
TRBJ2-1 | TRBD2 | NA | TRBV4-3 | TGCGCCAGCAGCCAAGATAGCGGGGTCTACAATGAGCAGTTCTTC | CASSQDSGVYNEQFF
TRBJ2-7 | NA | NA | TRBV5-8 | TGTGCCAGCGAAGTAACTAGCCATTCAGATTACGAGCAGTACTTC | CASEVTSHSDYEQYF
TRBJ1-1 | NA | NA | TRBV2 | TGTGCCAGCAGTGACGTGGTCGAGAGGGCGAGGACTGAAGCTTTCTTT | CASSDVVERARTEAFF
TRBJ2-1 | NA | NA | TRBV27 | TGTGCCAGCAGTTTACTGCCGCCTACCTACAATGAGCAGTTCTTC | CASSLLPPTYNEQFF
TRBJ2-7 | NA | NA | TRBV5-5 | TGTGCCAGCAGCTTGTACGTCTTGGGGATAGACTCCTACGAGCAGTACTTC | CASSLYVLGIDSYEQYF